One sample yielded the 31 T cell receptor beta chains listed below, sequenced in a study of blood T cell repertoires in COVID-19. Only in-frame clones appear in the TCRdb table, and some are missing; sequencing was by immunoSEQ multiplex PCR. The table records more than 300,000 clones, nearly 90% of them present only once. The specimen was peripheral blood. The receptor set was obtained from a woman in her twenties or thirties with COVID-19, enrolled during active disease.

The chain carries TRBV7-9 and TRBJ1-6; tentative D call: TRBD1 (5 bases). CDR3 size: 15 residues. V dropped 5 bases and J dropped 8 bases, with 16 bases sitting between them. Germline V CDR1 and CDR2: SEHNR, FQNEAQ (reference sequence). CDR3 region: CASSPQGSSHSPLHF. DNA for the CDR3: TGTGCCAGCAGCCCTCAGGGAAGTTCGCATTCACCCCTCCACTTT.

This rearrangement joins TRBV19 to TRBJ1-5; D unresolved. There are 16 residues in the CDR3. V was shortened by 6 bases and J by 4 bases, with 19 bases between the two germline ends. In germline, CDR1 is LNHDA, CDR2 SQIVND (reference sequence). The CDR3, as DNA: TGTGCCAGTAGCCATCTGGCCCTCTCCCCGAATCAGCCCCAGCATTTT. Amino acids: CASSHLALSPNQPQHF.

The chain links TRBV28 to TRBJ1-4; D may be TRBD1 (6 bases). The CDR3 totals 15 residues. Germline V gene data show CDR1 as MDHEN and CDR2 as SYDVKM. Between the trimmed V and J ends, which lost 5 bases and 10 bases, there was a span of 20 bases. The CDR3 DNA follows: TGTGCCAGCAGTCACCCCACACAGGGCCCTGGAAAACTGTTTTTT. Translating gives CASSHPTQGPGKLFF.

V gene TRBV28 combines with J gene TRBJ2-3; 9 bases fit TRBD2. The ends lost 3 bases at V and 4 bases at J; junction bases unmatched: 5. CDR1 is MDHEN, CDR2 SYDVKM, per germline. The length of the CDR3 is 15 residues. CDR3: CASSFPAGGADTQYF. CDR3 in DNA: TGTGCCAGCAGTTTCCCAGCGGGGGGCGCAGATACGCAGTATTTT. Using reference TRBV28 and TRBJ2-3 for the parts outside the CDR3, the full variable domain is DVKVTQSSRYLVKRTGEKVFLECVQDMDHENMFWYRQDPGLGLRLIYFSYDVKMKEKGDIPEGYSVSREKKERFSLILESASTNQTSMYLCASSFPAGGADTQYFGPGTRLTVL.

The J gene is TRBJ2-3, the V gene TRBV7-8; 13 bases line up with TRBD2. The J segment lost 8 bases and the V segment lost 5 bases, leaving 13 bases of the junction unmatched. The germline CDR1 and CDR2 sequences are SGHVS and FQNEAQ. CDR3 length: 17 amino acids. CDR3 DNA sequence: TGTGCCAGCAGCCAATACAGACTAGCGGGGGGACAAGGTACGCAGTATTTT. This gives the protein CASSQYRLAGGQGTQYF.

This chain links TRBV4-2 with TRBJ2-2; D is unclear. Trimming shortened V by 1 base and J by 3 bases, and 6 bases separated the two germline ends. CDR1 and CDR2 (germline): LGHNA, YNFKEQ. The CDR3 contains 14 residues. The CDR3 loop reads CASSQVSYTGELFF. CDR3 coding DNA: TGTGCCAGCAGCCAAGTATCGTACACCGGGGAGCTGTTTTTT.

The chain joins TRBV11-2 to TRBJ2-3, with a weak D call TRBD2 (6 bases). Per germline, CDR1 SGHAT and CDR2 FQNNGV. The CDR3 sequence is 15 residues long. V lost 1 base, J lost 4 bases, and 12 bases lay in between. The CDR3 DNA reads as TGTGCCAGCAGCTTAGGTTTCGGGGGAGCAGATACGCAGTATTTT. Translated: CASSLGFGGADTQYF. Based on the CDR3 plus reference TRBV11-2 and TRBJ2-3, the full variable domain is EAGVAQSPRYKIIEKRQSVAFWCNPISGHATLYWYQQILGQGPKLLIQFQNNGVVDDSQLPKDRFSAERLKGVDSTLKIQPAKLEDSAVYLCASSLGFGGADTQYFGPGTRLTVL.

The rearrangement links TRBV4-2 to TRBJ2-7; 13 bases fit TRBD2. With V trimmed by 5 bases and J by 6 bases, 7 bases remained unmatched. Germline-derived CDR1 and CDR2 are LGHNA and YNFKEQ. The CDR3 has 15 amino acids. CDR3 DNA sequence: TGTGCCAGCAGCGACGGGACTAGCGGGGTCTCCGAGCAGTACTTC. It encodes CASSDGTSGVSEQYF.

The chain links TRBV18 to TRBJ1-2; 7 bases line up with TRBD1. Looked up from germline, CDR1 is KGHSH and CDR2 is LQKENI. The CDR3 length is 15 residues. Unmatched junction bases numbered 9, after V lost 2 bases and J lost 6 bases. DNA of the CDR3: TGTGCCAGCTCACCAAGGTCAGAAACAGGGGATGGCTACACCTTC. It specifies CASSPRSETGDGYTF.

The rearrangement joins TRBV19 to TRBJ1-6, with a possible D match to TRBD1 (5 bases). Germline CDR1 is LNHDA and CDR2 is SQIVND (reference sequence). The CDR3 has 15 amino acids. Trimming took off 7 bases at V and 0 bases at J, with 10 bases between the two ends. The CDR3 here is CASNGASSYNSPLHF. CDR3 bases: TGTGCCAGTAATGGGGCCAGCTCCTATAATTCACCCCTCCACTTT.

DNA for the CDR3: TGTGCCAGCAGCACGACGCCAGGGGCAAATACGCAGTATTTT. Protein sequence: CASSTTPGANTQYF. The V and J genes are TRBV9 and TRBJ2-3; TRBD1 might be the D (6 bases). CDR3 size: 14 residues. The germline V gene encodes CDR1 SGDLS and CDR2 YYNGEE. With 4 bases removed from V and 7 bases from J, the gap between germline ends came to 16 bases. Full variable domain (rest looked up from reference TRBV9 and TRBJ2-3): DSGVTQTPKHLITATGQRVTLRCSPRSGDLSVYWYQQSLDQGLQFLIQYYNGEERAKGNILERFSAQQFPDLHSELNLSSLELGDSALYFCASSTTPGANTQYFGPGTRLTVL.

J is TRBJ1-3 and V is TRBV19, with D possibly being TRBD1 (5 bases). V lost 5 bases to trimming and J lost 4 bases, with 18 bases between them. Germline CDR1 is LNHDA and CDR2 is SQIVND (reference sequence). This CDR3 region has 16 residues. CDR3 DNA sequence: TGTGCCAGTAGTTCTCATTCAGGGACTGGAGGAAACACCATATATTTT. Its protein product is CASSSHSGTGGNTIYF.

The chain recombines TRBV27 with TRBJ1-5, with 11 bases fitting TRBD1. Germline V gene data show CDR1 as MNHEY and CDR2 as SMNVEV (reference sequence). The CDR3 is 15 residues long. The trim removed 6 bases at V and 5 bases at J, leaving 6 bases unmatched. The CDR3 sequence is CASRDGTGGDQPQHF. As DNA, the CDR3 is TGTGCCAGCAGGGATGGGACAGGGGGAGATCAGCCCCAGCATTTT.

The chain carries TRBV6-2 or TRBV6-3 and TRBJ1-5; D is possibly TRBD1 (5 bases). The germline CDR1 and CDR2 sequences are MNHEY and SVGEGT. V was trimmed by 0 bases and J by 8 bases, leaving 11 bases between them. The CDR3 is made up of 14 amino acids. This chain's CDR3 is CASSYSGGAKPQHF. The CDR3 DNA reads TGTGCCAGCAGTTACTCGGGAGGGGCTAAGCCCCAGCATTTT.

The chain has TRBV30 and TRBJ1-5; tentative D call: TRBD1 (5 bases). This CDR3 is 14 amino acids long. Trimming stripped 1 base from V and 2 bases from J, with 9 bases between. Germline CDR1 GTSNPN, CDR2 SVGIG (reference sequence). CDR3 amino acids: CAWSGGAGNQPQHF. CDR3 in DNA: TGTGCCTGGAGTGGGGGCGCTGGCAATCAGCCCCAGCATTTT.

The J gene is TRBJ1-2, the V gene TRBV5-1, with 7 bases that match TRBD1. Unmatched junction bases numbered 10, after V lost 4 bases and J lost 4 bases. CDR1 and CDR2 from the germline V gene are SGHRS and YFSETQ. The CDR3 is made up of 15 amino acids. The CDR3 DNA is TGCGCCAGCAGCCCTGGGACAGCTGACCTCTATGGCTACACCTTC. As protein: CASSPGTADLYGYTF.

This chain uses TRBV20-1 with TRBJ2-1, with 9 bases fitting TRBD1. CDR1 and CDR2 (germline): DFQATT, SNEGSKA (reference sequence). With 3 bases clipped from V and 8 bases from J, the junction kept 14 bases outside the gene matches. The CDR3 sequence is 16 residues long. CDR3 nucleotide sequence: TGCAGTGCTAGTGCTCTTCCGGGACAGGGTATCCATGAGCAGTTCTTC. Translation gives CSASALPGQGIHEQFF.

This sequence joins TRBV10-2 and TRBJ2-5; TRBD1 agrees at 7 bases. The CDR3 is 14 amino acids. Germline values: CDR1 WSHSY, CDR2 SAAADI. Trimming cost V 7 bases and J 4 bases; bases outside gene matches: 9. The CDR3 region has the DNA TGCGCCAGCACCGACCGAGGGGGCAGAGAGACCCAGTACTTC. It is translated as CASTDRGGRETQYF.

This chain joins TRBV29-1 and TRBJ2-6; 10 bases align to TRBD1. V dropped 1 base and J dropped 0; count of bases not matched to a gene: 6. CDR3 length equals 18 residues. From germline, CDR1 is SQVTM and CDR2 ANQGSEA. The CDR3, as DNA: TGCAGCGTTGAAGTCTGGGACAGGGGAACCTCTGGGGCCAACGTCCTGACTTTC. This sequence encodes CSVEVWDRGTSGANVLTF.

The rearrangement uses TRBV18 and TRBJ2-2; a possible D gene is TRBD2 (5 bases). The V gene's germline CDR1 is KGHSH and CDR2 LQKENI. Trimming took 0 bases from V and 5 from J, leaving 19 bases between them. The CDR3 spans 18 residues. The chain's CDR3 is CASSPPWAGASGTGELFF. In nucleotides, the CDR3 is TGTGCCAGCTCACCACCGTGGGCAGGAGCTTCGGGGACCGGGGAGCTGTTTTTT.

The chain uses TRBV7-9 and TRBJ1-5, with D possibly being TRBD1 (6 bases). Germline loops: CDR1 SEHNR, CDR2 FQNEAQ (reference sequence). The CDR3 length is 15 residues. Trimming left V 4 bases short and J 5 bases short, with 15 bases between. DNA of the CDR3: TGTGCCAGCAGCTCAGGGGCCTACGGGGATCAGCCCCAGCATTTT. It yields the protein CASSSGAYGDQPQHF.

V is TRBV28 and J is TRBJ2-4; 8 bases are a match to TRBD1. V lost 4 bases, J lost 8 bases, and 1 base stayed unmatched. The CDR3 consists of 12 residues. Germline V gene sequence: CDR1 MDHEN, CDR2 SYDVKM. In DNA form, the CDR3 reads TGTGCCAGCAGTTCGACAGGGGACATTCAGTACTTC. Residues: CASSSTGDIQYF.

The chain employs TRBV27 and TRBJ2-7; D perhaps matches TRBD1 (5 bases). V shed 0 bases and J shed 2 bases, with 11 bases lying between them. The CDR3 contains 15 residues. Germline V lookup: CDR1 MNHEY, CDR2 SMNVEV (reference sequence). In DNA, the CDR3 is TGTGCCAGCAGTTTATCCGTGGGGCCCCCCTACGAGCAGTACTTC. Protein sequence: CASSLSVGPPYEQYF.

This clone was seen once. The chain recombines TRBV4-3 with TRBJ1-2; unclear D gene. In germline, CDR1 is LGHNA, CDR2 YSLEER. This CDR3 region has 15 residues. Trimming removed 1 base from V and 1 base from J, with 10 bases in between. The CDR3 DNA reads TGCGCCAGCAGCCAAGTGGGGAGTGTTAACTATGGCTACACCTTC. Protein: CASSQVGSVNYGYTF.

The chain links TRBV6-1 to TRBJ1-2, with 8 bases matching TRBD1. The CDR3 covers 17 residues. CDR1 is MNHNS, CDR2 SASEGT, per germline. Losses at the gene ends were 2 bases for V and 1 base for J; bases not matched to a gene: 9. The CDR3 nucleotides are TGTGCCAGCAGTGAATGGGTCGGGACAGGTCATAACTATGGCTACACCTTC. It yields the protein CASSEWVGTGHNYGYTF.

V gene TRBV2 combines with J gene TRBJ2-3; TRBD2 matches at 11 bases. The CDR3 length is 15 residues. The V and J ends lost 4 bases and 5 bases, in that order; junction bases with no gene match: 5. Germline CDR1 SNHLY, CDR2 FYNNEI. The CDR3 coding sequence is TGTGCCAGCAGTGTAGCGGGGGGGCCAAGAGATACGCAGTATTTT. This sequence encodes CASSVAGGPRDTQYF.

The chain joins TRBV29-1 to TRBJ2-3; D gene unclear. The V gene's germline CDR1 is SQVTM and CDR2 ANQGSEA. The CDR3 totals 10 residues. V lost 5 bases, J lost 2 bases, and 2 bases lay in between. In nucleotides, the CDR3 is TGCAGCGTTTACACAGATACGCAGTATTTT. The encoded protein is CSVYTDTQYF.

The chain employs TRBV5-3 and TRBJ2-2, with 8 bases that match TRBD1. TRBV5-3 qualifies as an ORF whose function is uncertain. The CDR3 length is 21 residues. V shed 3 bases, J shed 0 bases, and the junction held 19 bases outside the gene matches. The CDR3 nucleotides read TGTGCCAGAAGCTCCAGCTTGGTCTGGGACAGGCCTTTTCCGAACACCGGGGAGCTGTTTTTT. Translated: CARSSSLVWDRPFPNTGELFF.

The chain couples TRBV11-2 to TRBJ1-1, with D possibly matching TRBD1 (5 bases). The CDR3 runs 14 residues. Germline CDR1 is SGHAT and CDR2 is FQNNGV. V was shortened by 4 bases and J by 1 base, with 10 bases between the two germline ends. This CDR3 is CASSSSRGNTEAFF. CDR3 bases: TGTGCCAGCAGCTCTAGTAGGGGGAACACTGAAGCTTTCTTT.

The genes are TRBV13 and TRBJ2-7; possible D gene TRBD1, 5 bases. Per the germline V gene, CDR1 is PRHDT and CDR2 is FYEKMQ (reference sequence). CDR3 length equals 14 residues. Trimming removed 5 bases at V and 6 bases at J, with 17 bases between. Here the CDR3 reads CASSRRPTGSEQYF. CDR3 bases: TGTGCCAGCAGCAGACGGCCAACAGGTAGCGAGCAGTACTTC. The full variable domain, its missing parts supplied by reference TRBV13 and TRBJ2-7, is AAGVIQSPRHLIKEKRETATLKCYPIPRHDTVYWYQQGPGQDPQFLISFYEKMQSDKGSIPDRFSAQQFSDYHSELNMSSLELGDSALYFCASSRRPTGSEQYFGPGTRLTVT.

A note on this clone: One end of the junction is discordant with germline, which a read error may explain. The CDR3 region has the DNA TGTGCCAGCAGCAAAAGGGACTCCTTCAATGAGCAGTTCTTC. Residues: CASSKRDSFNEQFF. The chain recombines TRBV9 with TRBJ2-1, with a weak D call TRBD2 (6 bases). This CDR3 is 14 amino acids long. Germline lookup yields CDR1 SGDLS and CDR2 YYNGEE.